Described below is a single T cell receptor (beta chain) sequence and its context. This clone was detected once. The antigen this receptor binds is unknown. Base qualities are missing; no much larger clone stands one base away. The germline V gene gives CDR1 as SGHRS and CDR2 as YFSETQ. The CDR3 goes from the cysteine to the phenylalanine over 17 residues. Just CDR3 DNA is preserved here, 51 bases in frame from base 1. Trimmed from V: 3 bases; trimmed from J: 5 bases; junction bases lacking a gene match: 13. The sample belongs to a study of T cell responses to AZD1222 COVID-19 vaccine listed by TCRdb under 2021. Context from the whole study: A total of approximately 250 trial participants underwent TCR sequencing, of whom roughly 210 had received two doses of AZD1222 and 26 had received two doses of the MenACWY control vaccine. Trial participants were enrolled into age subgroups of 18-55, 56-69 and 70-plus years, which contained about 150, 28 and 57 TCR-sequenced participants, respectively.

The CDR3 regions of human TCRbeta chains were subjected to immunosequencing. The authors' analysis ran thus. Repertoire TCRs were checked for matches against a reference library of SARS-CoV-2-specific TCRs that had been generated using the MIRA antigen-specificity platform. Breadth was defined as the fraction of unique TCRs that were SARS-CoV-2-associated, and depth was defined as the fraction of total T cells that were SARS-CoV-2-associated. Each spike-specific TCR was assigned to its reactive spike region and to a CD4 or CD8 class using the MIRA data. Log10-transformed breadth and depth values were compared by one-way ANOVA with Sidak's multiple comparisons tests. TCRdb's version of the immuneACCESS table is confined to in-frame rearrangements and falls short of the full clone set. An unresolved V gene accounts for under half of the shortfall where checked; the remainder is of unknown origin. Clonal size and the V and J genes are those of that table, whereas D and trimming came from the DNA. The sample data list 56,000 or so clones, and about 80% of these were observed just once. Approximately 5.2% of the sample goes to the ten largest clones.

Here is what the overall study found, with its caveats: Epitopes outside the regions mutated in the B.1.351 and B.1.1.7 variants were reportedly recognized by nearly half of the unique spike-specific TCRs. After two AZD1222 doses, spike-specific TCR breadth and depth were significantly higher than at day 0 and than in MenACWY recipients. The vaccine-associated CD4 TCRs covered the entire spike protein, and the dominant responses fell in regions 160-218 and 743-854. In the small 56-69-year group, the increase in depth fell short of significance, most likely because of low power. Conclusions about previously exposed vaccinees are limited because only five or six AZD1222 recipients were SARS-CoV-2 seropositive at baseline. Because no day 14 peak-response samples were available, repertoires were characterized only after the peak T cell response. Participants were mostly white British, with more females than males. The authors suggested clonal diversity may have been underestimated.

The label giving this sample's time point can be read as: about 28 days (+/-7) after the second vaccine dose. Because spike-specific TCR depth and breadth did not differ between the two schedules, AZD1222 recipients who got a second dose at roughly 4 weeks were pooled with those who got a second dose at roughly 12 weeks. The vaccinee samples were drawn from two UK trials, COV001 and COV002, one of which was a single-blind randomized controlled phase 2/3 trial testing AZD1222 (ChAdOx1 nCoV-19) in healthy adults. Trial participant PBMC samples were collected at day 0 and day 28 after the second dose for TCRbeta chain sequencing.

This specimen consisted of peripheral blood, obtained 28 days after the second AZD1222 dose. The clonotype originates from an adult who received the AZD1222 COVID-19 vaccine. The receptor chain draws on TRBV5-1 and TRBJ1-1; the central 10 bases match TRBD1. The CDR3 is CASSSGTGDWLRTEAFF. Here is the DNA: TGCGCCAGCAGCTCGGGGACAGGGGACTGGTTAAGGACTGAAGCTTTCTTT.